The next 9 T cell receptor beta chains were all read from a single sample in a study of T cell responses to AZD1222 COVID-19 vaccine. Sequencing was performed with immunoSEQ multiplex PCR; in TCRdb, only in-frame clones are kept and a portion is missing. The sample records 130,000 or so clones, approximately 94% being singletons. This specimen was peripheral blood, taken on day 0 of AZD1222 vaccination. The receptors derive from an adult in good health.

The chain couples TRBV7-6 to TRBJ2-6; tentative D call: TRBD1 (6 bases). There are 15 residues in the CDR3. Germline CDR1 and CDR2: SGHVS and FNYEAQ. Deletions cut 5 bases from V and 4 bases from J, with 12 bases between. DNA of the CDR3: TGTGCCAGCAGCCCAGGACAGCCCGGGGCCAACGTCCTGACTTTC. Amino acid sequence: CASSPGQPGANVLTF.

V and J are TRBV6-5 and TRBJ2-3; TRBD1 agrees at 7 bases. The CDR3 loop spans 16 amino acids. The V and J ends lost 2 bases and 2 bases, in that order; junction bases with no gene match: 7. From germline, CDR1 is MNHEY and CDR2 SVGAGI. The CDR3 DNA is TGTGCCAGCAGTTACGCTGACAGGGCAGTCACAGATACGCAGTATTTT. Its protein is CASSYADRAVTDTQYF.

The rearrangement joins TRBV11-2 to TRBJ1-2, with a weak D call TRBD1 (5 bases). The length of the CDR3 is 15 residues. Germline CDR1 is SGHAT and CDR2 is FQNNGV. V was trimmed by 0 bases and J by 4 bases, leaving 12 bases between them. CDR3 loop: CASSLEGAGAYGYTF. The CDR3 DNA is TGTGCCAGCAGCTTAGAAGGTGCTGGGGCCTATGGCTACACCTTC.

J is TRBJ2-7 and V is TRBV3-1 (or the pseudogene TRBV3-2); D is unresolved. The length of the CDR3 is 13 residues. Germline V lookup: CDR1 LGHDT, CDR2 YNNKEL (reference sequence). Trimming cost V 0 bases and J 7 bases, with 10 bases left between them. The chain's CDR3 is CASSQEGLREQYF. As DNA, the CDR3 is TGTGCCAGCAGCCAAGAAGGGTTGAGGGAGCAGTACTTC.

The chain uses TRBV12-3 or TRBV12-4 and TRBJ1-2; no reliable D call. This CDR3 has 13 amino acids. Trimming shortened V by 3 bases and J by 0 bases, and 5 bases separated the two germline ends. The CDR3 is CASSFKANYGYTF. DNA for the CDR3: TGTGCCAGCAGTTTTAAGGCTAACTATGGCTACACCTTC.

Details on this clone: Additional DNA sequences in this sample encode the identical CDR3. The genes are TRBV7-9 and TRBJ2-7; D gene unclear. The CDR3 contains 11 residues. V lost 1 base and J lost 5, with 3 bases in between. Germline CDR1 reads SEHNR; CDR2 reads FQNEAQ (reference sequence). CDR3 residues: CASSLVDEQYF. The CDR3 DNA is TGTGCCAGCAGCTTAGTCGACGAGCAGTACTTC. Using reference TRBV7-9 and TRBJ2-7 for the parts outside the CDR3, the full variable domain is DTGVSQNPRHKITKRGQNVTFRCDPISEHNRLYWYRQTLGQGPEFLTYFQNEAQLEKSRLLSDRFSAERPKGSFSTLEIQRTEQGDSAMYLCASSLVDEQYFGPGTRLTVT.

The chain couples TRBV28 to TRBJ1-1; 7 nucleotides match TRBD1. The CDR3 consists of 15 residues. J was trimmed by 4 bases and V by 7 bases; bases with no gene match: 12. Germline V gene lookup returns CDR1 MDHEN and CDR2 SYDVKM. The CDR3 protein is CASNAPLRGPTEAFF. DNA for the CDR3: TGTGCCAGCAATGCACCCTTAAGGGGGCCCACTGAAGCTTTCTTT.

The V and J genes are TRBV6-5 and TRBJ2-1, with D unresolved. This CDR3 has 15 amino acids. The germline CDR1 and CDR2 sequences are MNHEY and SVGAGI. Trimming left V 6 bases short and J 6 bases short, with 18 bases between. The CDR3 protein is CASSSADIAGNEQFF. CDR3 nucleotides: TGTGCCAGCAGCTCCGCGGATATAGCTGGCAATGAGCAGTTCTTC.

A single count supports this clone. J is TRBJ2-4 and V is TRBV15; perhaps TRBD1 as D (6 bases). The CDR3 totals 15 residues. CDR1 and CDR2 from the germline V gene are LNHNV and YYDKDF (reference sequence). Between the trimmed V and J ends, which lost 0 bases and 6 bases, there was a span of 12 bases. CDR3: CATSRDWQGGNIQYF. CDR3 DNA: TGTGCCACCAGCAGAGACTGGCAAGGGGGAAACATTCAGTACTTC.